What follows describes a single T cell receptor beta chain. What it recognizes is unknown. The sample is drawn from a study of PD-1 blockade in mismatch repair-deficient tumors. Study context: All were previously treated, progressing patients with 12 mismatch repair-deficient cancer types.

The TCR-sequenced patients were three responders to pembrolizumab. CDR3 length equals 16 residues. V lost 4 bases to trimming and J lost 9 bases; unmatched junction nucleotides: 14. Findings of the study overall: Tumor-resident clones, often absent from pretreatment blood, expanded after pembrolizumab and then contracted.

The repertoire was sequenced with immunoSEQ multiplex PCR; TCRdb's copy has only in-frame clones and lacks some. The sample gives around 30,000 clones, approximately 80% of which show up once; roughly 3.5% is in the top ten. The rearrangement joins TRBV23-1 to TRBJ1-5; 8 bases are a match to TRBD1. TRBV23-1 is flagged as an ORF with uncertain function. The TCR was taken from an adult with mismatch repair-deficient cancer. The sequencing used PBMCs, collected less than 7 weeks after starting pembrolizumab. The DNA for the CDR3 is TGCGCCAGCAGTCCCCAGGGGGCATATTTGGGTAGGCCCCAGCATTTT. It yields the protein CASSPQGAYLGRPQHF.